What follows describes a single TCR beta chain. The data originate from a study of blood T cell repertoires in COVID-19. Produced via immunoSEQ multiplex PCR; TCRdb's table is partial and in-frame only. This repertoire shows about 270,000 clones, roughly 86% found once; its top ten account for just under 9%. The CDR3 contains 15 residues. Germline trimming cut 0 bases from V and 6 bases from J; bases unmatched to any gene: 4. The germline CDR1 and CDR2 sequences are SGHDT and YYEEEE. The receptor was derived from a man in his forties with active or convalescent COVID-19. Input material: peripheral blood. The V gene is TRBV5-6, the J gene TRBJ1-3, with 9 bases fitting TRBD1. The CDR3 bases are TGTGCCAGCAGCTTGGCGGGACAGGGCATAAACACCATATATTTT. Translation: CASSLAGQGINTIYF.